Presented here are 13 T cell receptor beta chains from one specimen sequenced in a study of OX40 agonist ivuxolimab in advanced cancers. The assay was immunoSEQ multiplex PCR, and TCRdb's table has in-frame clones only and misses some. The sample holds 36,000 or so clones; about 85% are singletons and the top ten take roughly 4%. The sample here was CD4+ or CD8+ T cells sorted from blood, taken in a trial of the OX40 agonist ivuxolimab. The receptors shown here come from an adult with an advanced solid tumor such as melanoma, head and neck, liver or kidney cancer.

The rearrangement links TRBV6-5 to TRBJ2-5; D may match TRBD1 or TRBD2 (5 bases each). The CDR3 runs to 12 residues. CDR1 and CDR2 (germline): MNHEY, SVGAGI. V lost 8 bases, J lost 5 bases, and 12 bases lay in between. The CDR3, as DNA: TGTGCCAGCGGGTGGGGCGGGGAGACCCAGTACTTC. Amino acids: CASGWGGETQYF.

The CDR3 spells CASSLGGGAGYTF. Here the CDR3 DNA reads TGCGCCAGCAGCTTGGGAGGGGGGGCTGGCTACACCTTC. The chain is built from TRBV5-1 and TRBJ1-2; possibly TRBD1 for D (6 bases). With 0 bases removed from V and 7 bases from J, the gap between germline ends came to 10 bases. The germline V gene has CDR1 SGHRS and CDR2 YFSETQ. This CDR3 comprises 13 residues. Variable domain in full (rest from reference TRBV5-1 and TRBJ1-2): KAGVTQTPRYLIKTRGQQVTLSCSPISGHRSVSWYQQTPGQGLQFLFEYFSETQRNKGNFPGRFSGRQFSNSRSEMNVSTLELGDSALYLCASSLGGGAGYTFGSGTRLTVV.

The rearrangement links TRBV19 to TRBJ1-5, with D possibly matching TRBD1 (5 bases). CDR1 is LNHDA and CDR2 is SQIVND in the germline V gene (reference sequence). V shed 4 bases and J shed 0 bases, with 22 bases lying between them. The CDR3 runs 19 residues. DNA of the CDR3: TGTGCCAGTAGTAGCACCTGGGACGCCTGGAGGTATAGCAATCAGCCCCAGCATTTT. It translates to CASSSTWDAWRYSNQPQHF.

The chain uses TRBV27 and TRBJ2-7; 14 nucleotides match TRBD2. From germline, CDR1 is MNHEY and CDR2 SMNVEV (reference sequence). J lost 7 bases, V lost 2 bases, and 7 bases had no gene match. This CDR3 has 16 residues. This CDR3 reads CASSLPPTSGRGEQYF. In DNA, the CDR3 is TGTGCCAGCAGTTTACCCCCGACTAGCGGGAGGGGGGAGCAGTACTTC.

The chain has TRBV5-6 and TRBJ1-1, with D uncertain. The V and J ends lost 4 bases and 0 bases respectively, with 10 bases between them. Germline V gene data show CDR1 as SGHDT and CDR2 as YYEEEE. This CDR3 has 14 amino acids. CDR3 sequence reads: CASSITGVNTEAFF. In DNA form, the CDR3 reads TGTGCCAGCAGCATTACCGGCGTGAACACTGAAGCTTTCTTT.

The chain couples TRBV14 to TRBJ2-7, with TRBD1 identical over 7 bases. Losses at the gene ends were 3 bases for V and 3 bases for J; bases not matched to a gene: 2. The CDR3 sequence is 13 residues long. Per germline, CDR1 SGHDN and CDR2 FVKESK. CDR3 in DNA: TGTGCCAGCAGCCAGGGGACAGACTACGAGCAGTACTTC. Amino acids: CASSQGTDYEQYF. Using reference TRBV14 and TRBJ2-7 for the parts outside the CDR3, the full variable domain is EAGVTQFPSHSVIEKGQTVTLRCDPISGHDNLYWYRRVMGKEIKFLLHFVKESKQDESGMPNNRFLAERTGGTYSTLKVQPAELEDSGVYFCASSQGTDYEQYFGPGTRLTVT.

This clone was found once. This chain uses TRBV5-6 with TRBJ2-1; D gene ambiguous. Germline lookup yields CDR1 SGHDT and CDR2 YYEEEE. This CDR3 has 15 residues. V lost 1 base to trimming and J lost 0 bases, with 8 bases between them. CDR3 sequence (DNA): TGTGCCAGCAGCTTGTTCGAGATCTCCTACAATGAGCAGTTCTTC. Translation: CASSLFEISYNEQFF.

This chain links TRBV28 with TRBJ1-4, with 7 bases aligning to TRBD1. CDR1 is MDHEN and CDR2 is SYDVKM in the germline V gene. V was pared by 6 bases and J by 5 bases, with 9 bases of the junction left unmatched. The CDR3 has 15 residues. The chain's CDR3 is CASSGGDRLNEKLFF. In nucleotides, the CDR3 is TGTGCCAGCAGCGGAGGGGACAGACTAAATGAAAAACTGTTTTTT.

V gene TRBV14 combines with J gene TRBJ2-2; D is unclear. The CDR3 spans 13 residues. Germline values: CDR1 SGHDN, CDR2 FVKESK. Trimming left V 0 bases short and J 6 bases short, with 5 bases between. The chain's CDR3 is CASSQDGAGELFF. The CDR3 nucleotides are TGTGCCAGCAGCCAAGATGGTGCCGGGGAGCTGTTTTTT.

V and J are TRBV7-9 and TRBJ2-3; D possibly matches TRBD1 or TRBD2 (5 bases each). Germline loops: CDR1 SEHNR, CDR2 FQNEAQ (reference sequence). The CDR3 totals 16 residues. Trimming pared 5 bases from V and 1 base from J, leaving 16 bases between. The CDR3 sequence is CASSRGRSGRTDTQYF. The CDR3 DNA is TGTGCCAGCAGCCGGGGCAGGTCGGGTCGCACAGATACGCAGTATTTT. The entire variable domain, with the rest obtained from reference TRBV7-9 and TRBJ2-3, is as follows: DTGVSQNPRHKITKRGQNVTFRCDPISEHNRLYWYRQTLGQGPEFLTYFQNEAQLEKSRLLSDRFSAERPKGSFSTLEIQRTEQGDSAMYLCASSRGRSGRTDTQYFGPGTRLTVL.

The CDR3: CASSVGSDYEQYF. The CDR3 DNA sequence: TGTGCCAGCAGTGTGGGTAGCGACTACGAGCAGTACTTC. This chain links TRBV2 with TRBJ2-7; perhaps TRBD2 as D (5 bases). The germline V gene encodes CDR1 SNHLY and CDR2 FYNNEI. V gave up 4 bases and J gave up 3 bases, with 10 bases separating them. There are 13 residues in the CDR3.

This rearrangement joins TRBV10-1 to TRBJ2-7, with D possibly being TRBD1 (6 bases). Trimming took 3 bases from V and 7 from J, leaving 10 bases between them. The CDR3 spans 12 residues. The germline CDR1 and CDR2 sequences are WNHNN and SYGVQD (reference sequence). CDR3 nucleotide sequence: TGCGCCAGCAGTGAAAACAGGGTTGAGCAGTACTTC. Protein sequence: CASSENRVEQYF.

The gene calls are TRBV6-6 and TRBJ2-2; no definite D call. Trimming cost V 5 bases and J 1 base, with 5 bases left between them. The CDR3 has 13 residues. Per germline, CDR1 MNHNY and CDR2 SVGAGI (reference sequence). CDR3 bases: TGTGCCAGCAGTCCAGGGAACACCGGGGAGCTGTTTTTT. Amino acids: CASSPGNTGELFF.